Following are 8 T cell receptor beta chains from one sample sequenced in a study of blood T cell repertoires in COVID-19. Profiled with immunoSEQ multiplex PCR; TCRdb holds only in-frame clones, not every one. The sample contains about 360,000 clones, 70% to 90% of which appear only once. Sequenced input: peripheral blood. The source is a human donor in a cohort sampled during active COVID-19.

The chain has TRBV30 and TRBJ2-5; possible D gene TRBD2, 7 bases. CDR1 and CDR2 from the germline V gene are GTSNPN and SVGIG (reference sequence). This CDR3 comprises 15 residues. Trimming took off 0 bases at V and 6 bases at J, with 17 bases between the two ends. CDR3 protein: CAWSVGGEAGKTQYF. The DNA of the CDR3 is TGTGCCTGGAGTGTAGGGGGGGAGGCGGGAAAGACCCAGTACTTC.

The chain is built from TRBV5-1 and TRBJ1-2; perhaps TRBD1 as D (5 bases). The germline gives CDR1 SGHRS, CDR2 YFSETQ. CDR3 length equals 14 residues. Trimming shortened V by 2 bases and J by 3 bases, and 11 bases separated the two germline ends. The chain's CDR3 is CASSLGVNDYGYTF. In DNA form, the CDR3 reads TGCGCCAGCAGCTTAGGGGTAAACGACTATGGCTACACCTTC.

The chain carries TRBV18 and TRBJ2-1; 8 nucleotides agree with TRBD1. V gave up 3 bases and J gave up 9 bases; unmatched junction bases: 7. The length of the CDR3 is 14 residues. From germline, CDR1 is KGHSH and CDR2 LQKENI. CDR3 coding DNA: TGTGCCAGCTCACCTCAGGACAGGGTCGGTGAGCAGTTCTTC. The encoded protein is CASSPQDRVGEQFF.

The gene calls are TRBV19 and TRBJ1-3; 8 bases are shared with TRBD1. The CDR3 spans 17 residues. V dropped 7 bases and J dropped 0; count of bases not matched to a gene: 11. Germline CDR1 reads LNHDA; CDR2 reads SQIVND (reference sequence). The CDR3 DNA reads as TGTGCCAGTACGGAACACAGGGGGGTACCCTCTGGAAACACCATATATTTT. Residues: CASTEHRGVPSGNTIYF.

This clone was counted only a few times. V usage is TRBV10-3 and J usage is TRBJ1-1; D unresolved. The ends were cut back, 2 bases at V and 8 bases at J, with 9 bases in the middle. The CDR3 runs 12 residues. The germline V gene encodes CDR1 ENHRY and CDR2 SYGVKD. DNA for the CDR3: TGTGCCATCAGTGAGGCCGATCGGGAAGCTTTCTTT. Translation gives CAISEADREAFF.

The chain has TRBV6-1 and TRBJ1-6, with D perhaps TRBD1 (6 bases). Germline-derived CDR1 and CDR2 are MNHNS and SASEGT. The CDR3 runs to 15 residues. Trimming removed 2 bases from V and 11 bases from J, with 16 bases in between. The CDR3 DNA reads TGTGCCAGCAGTGAATTGGGAACAGGGCGGCCACCCCTCCACTTT. The encoded protein is CASSELGTGRPPLHF.

This clone was seen a single time. The V gene is TRBV3-1 (or the pseudogene TRBV3-2), the J gene TRBJ2-2, with D unresolved. This CDR3 has 17 residues. Per germline, CDR1 LGHDT and CDR2 YNNKEL (reference sequence). Trimming took off 4 bases at V and 8 bases at J, with 23 bases between the two ends. The CDR3 DNA reads TGTGCCAGCAGCCCCCACCTTCTTGCTGCGGCGGAGGGGGAGCTGTTTTTT. Its translation is CASSPHLLAAAEGELFF.

The sample holds one count of this clone. Other DNA sequences of this sample code for an identical CDR3. V usage is TRBV5-5 and J usage is TRBJ1-1; no clear D gene. Deletions cut 1 base from V and 2 bases from J, with 6 bases between. The CDR3 has 13 residues. Germline CDR1 and CDR2: SGHKS and YYEKEE (reference sequence). As DNA, the CDR3 is TGTGCCAGCAGCTTGACAGCAAACACTGAAGCTTTCTTT. It encodes CASSLTANTEAFF.